This T cell receptor (beta chain) was documented in a study of response to subunit inactivated influenza vaccine. Study observations and caveats: It was the authors' suggestion that each seasonal influenza vaccination recruits few new T cells.

This clonotype was counted ten times or more. Its antigen is unknown. J lost 4 bases, V lost 4 bases, and 10 bases had no gene match. Germline V gene data show CDR1 as SGHKS and CDR2 as YYEKEE (reference sequence). The CDR3 totals 18 residues. One entry per CDR3 protein results from TCRdb running MiXCR on the RT-PCR reads. The data contain around 480,000 distinct CDR3 sequences, 10% to 11% of them singletons. This TCR came from a man aged 45 to 65 who received an inactivated influenza vaccine. The input for sequencing was PBMCs from blood, taken 40 to 50 days after vaccination. V gene TRBV5-5 combines with J gene TRBJ2-2; 13 bases are a match to TRBD2. The CDR3 DNA follows: TGTGCCAGCAGCCGCCGACTAGCGGGGGGCGGGGGCACCGGGGAGCTGTTTTTT. This sequence encodes CASSRRLAGGGGTGELFF.